These 17 T cell receptor beta chains were sequenced from one sample in a study of blood T cell repertoires in COVID-19. The table came from immunoSEQ multiplex PCR; TCRdb's copy has only in-frame clones and leaves some out. Of fewer than 50,000 clones in the sample, 80% to 90% were seen once. Sequenced input: peripheral blood. Receptor source: a man aged 55 to 70 with COVID-19, enrolled during active disease.

This clone was counted only a few times. The rearrangement uses TRBV6-4 and TRBJ1-2; D perhaps matches TRBD1 (5 bases). Per germline, CDR1 MRHNA and CDR2 SNTAGT. Trimming took off 2 bases at V and 4 bases at J, with 11 bases between the two ends. The length of the CDR3 is 14 residues. The CDR3 bases are TGTGCCAGCAGTGACGGCAGGGCCCCCTATGGCTACACCTTC. It codes for CASSDGRAPYGYTF.

This chain joins TRBV6-5 and TRBJ1-5; TRBD1 is a possible D gene (6 bases). The CDR3 runs to 15 residues. The V and J ends lost 6 bases and 0 bases respectively, with 12 bases between them. CDR1 and CDR2 (germline): MNHEY, SVGAGI. CDR3 sequence (DNA): TGTGCCAGCAGGGCGGGGGCAGTTAGCAATCAGCCCCAGCATTTT. This encodes CASRAGAVSNQPQHF.

The chain couples TRBV5-1 to TRBJ2-2; 9 bases are a match to TRBD2. With V trimmed by 2 bases and J by 5 bases, 7 bases remained unmatched. The V gene's germline CDR1 is SGHRS and CDR2 YFSETQ. The CDR3 spans 16 residues. The CDR3 here is CASSFSSGTATGELFF. The CDR3 DNA is TGCGCCAGCAGCTTCTCTAGCGGGACAGCTACCGGGGAGCTGTTTTTT.

The chain has TRBV29-1 and TRBJ1-1, with D unresolved. Germline V gene lookup returns CDR1 SQVTM and CDR2 ANQGSEA. CDR3 length: 12 amino acids. The V gene lost 7 bases and the J gene lost 0 bases, with 9 bases spanning the gap. CDR3 sequence reads: CSAAKMNTEAFF. The CDR3 coding sequence is TGCAGCGCTGCGAAGATGAACACTGAAGCTTTCTTT.

The chain couples TRBV5-1 to TRBJ2-1; 7 bases line up with TRBD2. The CDR3 contains 19 residues. The junction had 22 bases not matched to a gene; V was cut back by 5 bases and J by 5 bases. Germline values: CDR1 SGHRS, CDR2 YFSETQ. The CDR3 region has the DNA TGCGCCAGCAGACAAGCGGGGATAGGGCCCCTGACGCGGAACAATGAGCAGTTCTTC. Encoded protein: CASRQAGIGPLTRNNEQFF.

This chain links TRBV7-2 with TRBJ2-7, with a possible D match to TRBD2 (6 bases). Trimming stripped 5 bases from V and 1 base from J, with 12 bases between. CDR1 and CDR2 (germline): SGHTA, FQGNSA. This CDR3 is 14 amino acids long. The DNA for the CDR3 is TGTGCCAGCAGCCCAAACCGGGGGTCCTACGAGCAGTACTTC. The encoded protein is CASSPNRGSYEQYF.

The rearrangement uses TRBV9 and TRBJ1-1, with D unclear. The V end was cut by 0 bases, the J end by 1 base, with 7 bases between. CDR3 length: 14 amino acids. The V gene's germline CDR1 is SGDLS and CDR2 YYNGEE. The CDR3 DNA reads TGTGCCAGCAGCGTAGAAGGGAGGAACACTGAAGCTTTCTTT. Its translation: CASSVEGRNTEAFF.

This sequence joins TRBV2 and TRBJ1-2; TRBD1 is a possible D gene (5 bases). V gave up 5 bases and J gave up 1 base, with 17 bases separating them. CDR1 SNHLY and CDR2 FYNNEI come from the germline V gene. The CDR3 loop spans 16 amino acids. CDR3 protein: CASSNGAGRLNYGYTF. CDR3 DNA sequence: TGTGCCAGCAGTAACGGAGCAGGGAGGCTTAACTATGGCTACACCTTC.

J is TRBJ1-2 and V is TRBV28; possibly TRBD1 for D (6 bases). Trimming removed 8 bases from V and 3 bases from J, with 13 bases in between. CDR1 is MDHEN, CDR2 SYDVKM, per germline. The CDR3 consists of 13 residues. CDR3 nucleotides: TGTGCCAGCGGTCGAGGGGGATACTATGGCTACACCTTC. It is translated as CASGRGGYYGYTF.

V usage is TRBV30 and J usage is TRBJ2-2; D is possibly TRBD2 (6 bases). The CDR3 spans 14 residues. CDR1 is GTSNPN, CDR2 SVGIG, per germline (reference sequence). The V end lost 7 bases, the J end lost 5 bases, and 17 bases lay between the germline ends. The CDR3 DNA follows: TGTGCCTCCACCGGACTAAGAGTTACCGGGGAGCTGTTTTTT. As protein: CASTGLRVTGELFF.

The chain links TRBV3-1 (or the pseudogene TRBV3-2) to TRBJ1-5, with D uncertain. Germline V gene data show CDR1 as LGHDT and CDR2 as YNNKEL (reference sequence). The V end was cut by 4 bases, the J end by 3 bases, with 10 bases between. The CDR3 runs to 14 residues. CDR3 loop: CASSPKATNQPQHF. The CDR3 bases are TGTGCCAGCAGCCCTAAAGCTACCAATCAGCCCCAGCATTTT.

This clone has more than one count but fewer than ten. This chain connects TRBV5-6 to TRBJ1-3; 9 nucleotides agree with TRBD1. The germline V gene encodes CDR1 SGHDT and CDR2 YYEEEE. V trimming: 4 bases; J trimming: 4 bases; junction bases outside the gene matches: 9. The length of the CDR3 is 16 residues. The CDR3 bases are TGTGCCAGCAGCCCAACAGGGGGCGCGAGGGGAAACACCATATATTTT. Residues: CASSPTGGARGNTIYF. Together with reference TRBV5-6 and TRBJ1-3, the CDR3 gives the full variable domain: DAGVTQSPTHLIKTRGQQVTLRCSPKSGHDTVSWYQQALGQGPQFIFQYYEEEERQRGNFPDRFSGHQFPNYSSELNVNALLLGDSALYLCASSPTGGARGNTIYFGEGSWLTVV.

This clone came up once. This chain connects TRBV4-1 to TRBJ1-1, with 9 bases identical to TRBD1. The CDR3 is 16 amino acids. The germline CDR1 and CDR2 sequences are MGHRA and YSYEKL. Trimming took 4 bases from V and 0 from J; bases not matched to a gene: 6. DNA for the CDR3: TGCGCCAGCAGCCCCGGGACAGGGCACATGAACACTGAAGCTTTCTTT. It specifies CASSPGTGHMNTEAFF.

V is TRBV14 and J is TRBJ1-6, with no clear D. V gave up 1 base and J gave up 10 bases, with 8 bases separating them. The CDR3 is made up of 13 amino acids. CDR1 is SGHDN, CDR2 FVKESK, per germline. CDR3 sequence: CASSQASRSPLHF. The DNA of the CDR3 is TGTGCCAGCAGCCAAGCTAGTCGATCACCCCTCCACTTT.

The V gene is TRBV3-1 (or the pseudogene TRBV3-2), the J gene TRBJ1-1; D remains unclear. Germline-derived CDR1 and CDR2 are LGHDT and YNNKEL (reference sequence). Trimming pared 3 bases from V and 4 bases from J, leaving 9 bases between. CDR3 length: 13 residues. CDR3 loop: CASSQGRATEAFF. DNA of the CDR3: TGTGCCAGCAGCCAGGGCAGAGCCACTGAAGCTTTCTTT.

The chain uses TRBV5-1 and TRBJ1-5, with TRBD1 matching over 9 bases. This CDR3 comprises 18 residues. V shed 2 bases and J 3 bases; nucleotides not matched to a gene: 12. CDR1 is SGHRS, CDR2 YFSETQ, per germline. In DNA, the CDR3 is TGCGCCAGCAGCTTCCAACCGGGACAGGGAGGTTCCAATCAGCCCCAGCATTTT. Residues: CASSFQPGQGGSNQPQHF.

The chain recombines TRBV5-4 with TRBJ2-5; D perhaps matches TRBD1 (7 bases). The V and J ends lost 0 bases and 3 bases respectively, with 12 bases between them. There are 15 residues in the CDR3. Germline CDR1 SGHNT, CDR2 YYREEE (reference sequence). The CDR3 sequence is CASSLVPGGKETQYF. CDR3 bases: TGTGCCAGCAGCTTGGTCCCAGGGGGGAAAGAGACCCAGTACTTC. The whole variable domain, filled in from reference TRBV5-4 and TRBJ2-5, reads ETGVTQSPTHLIKTRGQQVTLRCSSQSGHNTVSWYQQALGQGPQFIFQYYREEENGRGNFPPRFSGLQFPNYSSELNVNALELDDSALYLCASSLVPGGKETQYFGPGTRLLVL.